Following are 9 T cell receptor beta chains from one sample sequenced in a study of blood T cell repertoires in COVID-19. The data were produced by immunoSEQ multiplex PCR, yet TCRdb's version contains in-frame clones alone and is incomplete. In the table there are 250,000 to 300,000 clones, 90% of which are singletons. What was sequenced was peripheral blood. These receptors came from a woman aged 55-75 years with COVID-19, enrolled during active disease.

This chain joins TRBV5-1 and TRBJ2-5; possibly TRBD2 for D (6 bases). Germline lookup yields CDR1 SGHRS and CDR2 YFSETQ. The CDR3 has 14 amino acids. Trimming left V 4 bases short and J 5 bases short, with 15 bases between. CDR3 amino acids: CASSPATGGETQYF. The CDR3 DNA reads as TGCGCCAGCAGCCCGGCGACTGGGGGGGAGACCCAGTACTTC.

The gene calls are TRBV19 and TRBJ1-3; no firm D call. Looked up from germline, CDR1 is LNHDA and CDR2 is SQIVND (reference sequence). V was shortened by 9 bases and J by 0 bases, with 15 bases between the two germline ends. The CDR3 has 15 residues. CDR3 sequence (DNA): TGTGCCAGCCACCCCCCGGGGTCCTCTGGAAACACCATATATTTT. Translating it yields CASHPPGSSGNTIYF. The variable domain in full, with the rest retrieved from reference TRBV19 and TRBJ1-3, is DGGITQSPKYLFRKEGQNVTLSCEQNLNHDAMYWYRQDPGQGLRLIYYSQIVNDFQKGDIAEGYSVSREKKESFPLTVTSAQKNPTAFYLCASHPPGSSGNTIYFGEGSWLTVV.

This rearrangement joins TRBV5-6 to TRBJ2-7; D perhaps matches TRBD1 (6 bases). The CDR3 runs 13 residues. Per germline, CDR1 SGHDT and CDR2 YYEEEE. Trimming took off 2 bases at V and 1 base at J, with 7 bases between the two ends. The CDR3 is CASSFQGSYEQYF. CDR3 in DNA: TGTGCCAGCAGCTTTCAGGGGTCCTACGAGCAGTACTTC.

The CDR3: CASSAGQGAGNSPLHF. CDR3 coding DNA: TGTGCCAGCAGCGCGGGACAGGGGGCGGGTAATTCACCCCTCCACTTT. This chain uses TRBV7-9 with TRBJ1-6, with 12 bases matching TRBD1. The germline V gene encodes CDR1 SEHNR and CDR2 FQNEAQ (reference sequence). Trimming at V came to 5 bases and at J to 6 bases, leaving 5 bases not matched to a gene. CDR3 size: 16 residues.

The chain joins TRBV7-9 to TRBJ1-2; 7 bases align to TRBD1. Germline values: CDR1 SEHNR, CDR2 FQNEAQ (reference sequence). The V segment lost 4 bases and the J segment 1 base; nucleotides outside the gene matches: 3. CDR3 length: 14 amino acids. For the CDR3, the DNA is TGTGCCAGCAGCTGGGACAGTGTTAACTATGGCTACACCTTC. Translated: CASSWDSVNYGYTF.

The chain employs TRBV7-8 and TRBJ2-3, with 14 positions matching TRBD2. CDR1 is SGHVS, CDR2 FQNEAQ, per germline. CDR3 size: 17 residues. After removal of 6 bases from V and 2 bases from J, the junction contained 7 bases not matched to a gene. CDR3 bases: TGTGCCAGCAGATTGGGACTAGCGGGGGAGTTCACAGATACGCAGTATTTT. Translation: CASRLGLAGEFTDTQYF.

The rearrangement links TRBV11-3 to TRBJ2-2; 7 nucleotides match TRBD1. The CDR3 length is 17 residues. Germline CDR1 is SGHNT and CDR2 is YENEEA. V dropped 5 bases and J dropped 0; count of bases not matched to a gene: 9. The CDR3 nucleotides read TGTGCCAGCAGCCGAGTTCTACAGGGGTCGAACACCGGGGAGCTGTTTTTT. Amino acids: CASSRVLQGSNTGELFF.

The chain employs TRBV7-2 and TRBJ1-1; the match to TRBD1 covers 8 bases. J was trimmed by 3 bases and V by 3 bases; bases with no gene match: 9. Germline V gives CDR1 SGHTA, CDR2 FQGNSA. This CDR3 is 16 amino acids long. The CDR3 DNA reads TGTGCCAGCAGCTTCCGACAGGGGAGGCAGTACACTGAAGCTTTCTTT. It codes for CASSFRQGRQYTEAFF.

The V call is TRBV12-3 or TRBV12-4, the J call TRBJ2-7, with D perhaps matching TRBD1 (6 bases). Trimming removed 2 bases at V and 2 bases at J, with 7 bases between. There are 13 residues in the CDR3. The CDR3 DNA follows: TGTGCCAGCAGTTTATCAGGGGCCTACGAGCAGTACTTC. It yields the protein CASSLSGAYEQYF.